This entry concerns a single T cell receptor (beta chain). Its antigen is as yet unknown. Vbeta (60) and Jbeta (13) primers were used in the PCR. This table comes from immunoSEQ multiplex PCR, and its TCRdb copy is limited to in-frame clones, with some not included. Among 55,000 to 70,000 clones listed, around 74% were seen once. This sample was taken from a study of cytomegalovirus exposure and HLA in healthy donors. Notes on the study in general: When analyzed later, the rates of TCR association showed variation by HLA locus, with DRB1 the most and HLA-C the fewest.

Trimming removed 0 bases from V and 6 bases from J, with 7 bases in between. This CDR3 spans 14 amino acids. Looked up from germline, CDR1 is SGDLS and CDR2 is YYNGEE. The rearrangement joins TRBV9 to TRBJ1-6; unclear D gene. Source material: PBMCs. The clonotype originates from a woman aged 60-75 years in good health and CMV-seropositive. The CDR3 sequence is CASSVGGSNSPLHF. The CDR3 region has the DNA TGTGCCAGCAGCGTAGGCGGCAGTAATTCACCCCTCCACTTT.